The next 16 T cell receptor beta chains were all read from a single sample in a study of human T cells and chemical hapten exposure. In TCRdb, the RACE reads were re-called with MiXCR into one record per CDR3 protein. Among around 300,000 distinct CDR3 sequences, around 5% were seen once, and the ten largest hold more than 8%. Documented time point: pre-sensitization, week 0. The treatment is: therapeutic diphenylcyclopropenone sensitization with weekly scalp DPC. The sequences come from whole blood, collected in connection with sensitization to the hapten diphenylcyclopropenone (DPC). These receptors were obtained from a woman aged 18-29 years with alopecia areata. Some clones in this sample may be carry-over from other donors' samples.

This clonotype was counted a few times. The chain carries TRBV11-2 and TRBJ2-3, with 7 bases matching TRBD1. V was clipped by 2 bases and J by 0 bases; unmatched bases: 2. Germline loops: CDR1 SGHAT, CDR2 FQNNGV. This CDR3 contains 15 residues. This chain's CDR3 is CASSLMGQSTDTQYF. For the CDR3, the DNA is TGTGCCAGCAGCTTAATGGGACAGAGCACAGATACGCAGTATTTT.

In its sample, this clonotype was seen a few times. This chain uses TRBV4-3 with TRBJ1-6; TRBD1 matches 10 bases. J was trimmed by 8 bases and V by 6 bases; bases with no gene match: 4. Germline CDR1 LGHNA, CDR2 YSLEER. The CDR3 loop spans 14 amino acids. The CDR3 spells CASSPGTGDSPLHF. The CDR3 region has the DNA TGCGCCAGCAGTCCCGGGACAGGGGATTCACCCCTCCACTTT.

The V call is TRBV7-9, the J call TRBJ2-4, with 7 bases matching TRBD1. This CDR3 region has 14 residues. Per germline, CDR1 SEHNR and CDR2 FQNEAQ (reference sequence). The trim removed 4 bases at V and 2 bases at J, leaving 2 bases unmatched. CDR3 protein: CASSSTGSKNIQYF. CDR3 sequence (DNA): TGTGCCAGCAGCTCGACAGGGTCCAAAAACATTCAGTACTTC.

This clonotype has at least ten counts. This rearrangement joins TRBV4-1 to TRBJ1-5; D unclear. The length of the CDR3 is 16 residues. V lost 2 bases and J lost 6, with 17 bases in between. CDR1 is MGHRA and CDR2 is YSYEKL in the germline V gene. CDR3 DNA sequence: TGCGCCAGCAGCCAAATGGTATCGCAACTGGGTCAGCCCCAGCATTTT. Translating it yields CASSQMVSQLGQPQHF.

In this sample, this clonotype turned up many times. This rearrangement joins TRBV5-4 to TRBJ2-1; D is perhaps TRBD1 or TRBD2 (6 bases each). Germline V gene lookup returns CDR1 SGHNT and CDR2 YYREEE (reference sequence). The V end was cut by 4 bases, the J end by 5 bases, with 16 bases between. This CDR3 is built from 15 residues. Here the CDR3 reads CASSLRRGVNNEQFF. In nucleotides, the CDR3 is TGTGCCAGCAGCCTCAGGAGGGGGGTTAACAATGAGCAGTTCTTC.

The J gene is TRBJ2-1, the V gene TRBV28; possibly TRBD1 for D (5 bases). The CDR3 has 14 amino acids. Trimming removed 8 bases from V and 7 bases from J, with 18 bases in between. Germline V gives CDR1 MDHEN, CDR2 SYDVKM. The CDR3 DNA follows: TGTGCCAGCGGTACCCCCGGCAGGGCGAATGAGCAGTTCTTC. Residues: CASGTPGRANEQFF.

About this clonotype: One base away lies a much larger clone, so this may be a sequencing read error. The V gene is TRBV3-1, the J gene TRBJ2-3, with a weak D call TRBD1 (5 bases). The DNA end lines up better with TRBJ1-5; the J call may be wrong. The V gene's germline CDR1 is LGHDT and CDR2 YNNKEL (reference sequence). The CDR3 is made up of 14 amino acids. The CDR3 protein is CASSQSWGPDTQHF. The CDR3 coding sequence is TGTGCCAGCAGCCAATCCTGGGGCCCAGATACGCAGCATTTT.

This chain joins TRBV28 and TRBJ2-5; D uncertain. The V gene lost 5 bases and the J gene lost 1 base, with 14 bases spanning the gap. The CDR3 spans 15 residues. Per germline, CDR1 MDHEN and CDR2 SYDVKM. The CDR3 DNA is TGTGCCAGCAGTGGGGTCGACACTCTCCAAGAGACCCAGTACTTC. This codes for CASSGVDTLQETQYF.

In its sample, this clonotype was seen a few times. This chain uses TRBV20-1 with TRBJ2-5, with D uncertain. This CDR3 has 12 amino acids. Trimming took off 4 bases at V and 7 bases at J, with 13 bases between the two ends. CDR1 DFQATT and CDR2 SNEGSKA come from the germline V gene (reference sequence). CDR3 loop: CSAIIGPGTQYF. Written as DNA, the CDR3 is TGCAGTGCTATTATTGGGCCGGGGACCCAGTACTTC.

In its sample, this clonotype was seen many times. The CDR3: CASSLTGADEQYF. The CDR3 bases are TGCGCCAGCAGCTTGACAGGGGCGGACGAGCAGTACTTC. The chain couples TRBV5-1 to TRBJ2-7; TRBD1 matches 7 bases. V lost 1 base to trimming and J lost 5 bases; unmatched junction nucleotides: 3. There are 13 residues in the CDR3. Germline V gene sequence: CDR1 SGHRS, CDR2 YFSETQ.

This clonotype was observed at least ten times. This rearrangement joins TRBV15 to TRBJ2-6, with TRBD1 identical over 9 bases. The trim removed 7 bases at V and 0 bases at J, leaving 7 bases unmatched. CDR1 LNHNV and CDR2 YYDKDF come from the germline V gene (reference sequence). The CDR3 loop spans 17 amino acids. CDR3 DNA sequence: TGTGCCACCACTTCGGACAGGGGACCCTCTGGGGCCAACGTCCTGACTTTC. Translated, it gives CATTSDRGPSGANVLTF.

This clonotype was recorded many times. This chain joins TRBV5-1 and TRBJ1-1; 7 bases fit TRBD1. Germline-derived CDR1 and CDR2 are SGHRS and YFSETQ. The CDR3 extends over 14 amino acids. V gave up 3 bases and J gave up 4 bases; unmatched junction bases: 6. The CDR3 sequence: CASSSGTEGTEAFF. For the CDR3, the DNA is TGCGCCAGCAGCTCCGGGACAGAGGGCACTGAAGCTTTCTTT.

The chain links TRBV5-5 to TRBJ2-5; no definite D call. There are 13 residues in the CDR3. CDR1 SGHKS and CDR2 YYEKEE come from the germline V gene (reference sequence). The germline V and J ends were trimmed by 5 bases and 5 bases, with 13 bases remaining between them. CDR3 region: CASSTIDTETQYF. The CDR3 DNA reads as TGTGCCAGCAGTACAATAGACACCGAGACCCAGTACTTC.

This clonotype occurred many times. The V gene is TRBV7-9, the J gene TRBJ1-5, with D unresolved. This CDR3 comprises 15 residues. V shed 5 bases and J shed 7 bases, with 18 bases lying between them. Germline-derived CDR1 and CDR2 are SEHNR and FQNEAQ (reference sequence). This CDR3 is CASSHDGRPGQPQHF. DNA of the CDR3: TGTGCCAGCAGCCACGACGGCCGCCCTGGGCAGCCCCAGCATTTT.

In this sample, this clonotype turned up a few times. This chain links TRBV27 with TRBJ2-2, with D perhaps TRBD2 (6 bases). In germline, CDR1 is MNHEY, CDR2 SMNVEV (reference sequence). V gave up 6 bases and J gave up 3 bases, with 8 bases separating them. The length of the CDR3 is 13 residues. The CDR3 is CASRWRDTGELFF. The CDR3 DNA sequence: TGTGCCAGCAGGTGGAGGGACACCGGGGAGCTGTTTTTT.

This clonotype was counted only a few times. The genes are TRBV24-1 and TRBJ2-5; D unclear. Germline V gene data show CDR1 as KGHDR and CDR2 as SFDVKD. The V end lost 6 bases, the J end lost 5 bases, and 6 bases lay between the germline ends. The CDR3 spans 11 residues. The CDR3 reads CATSFLETQYF. Written as DNA, the CDR3 is TGTGCCACCAGTTTCCTCGAGACCCAGTACTTC.